The 19 T cell receptor beta chains given below trace back to one sample, sequenced in a study of cytomegalovirus exposure and HLA in healthy donors. The PCR made use of 60 Vbeta and 13 Jbeta primers. Method: immunoSEQ multiplex PCR; TCRdb's copy keeps in-frame clones and lacks some. There are approximately 69,000 clones in the sample; roughly 74% occur only once, and 20% to 25% lies in the top ten. The specimen sequenced was PBMCs. These receptors originate from a woman aged 25-40 years in good health and CMV-seropositive.

This chain connects TRBV5-4 to TRBJ2-1; 7 bases line up with TRBD2. The germline V gene has CDR1 SGHNT and CDR2 YYREEE (reference sequence). V was clipped by 0 bases and J by 5 bases; unmatched bases: 11. The CDR3 totals 17 residues. The CDR3: CASSLGGGRATNNEQFF. For the CDR3, the DNA is TGTGCCAGCAGCTTGGGGGGGGGACGAGCAACAAACAATGAGCAGTTCTTC.

This chain uses TRBV7-9 with TRBJ2-5; 15 positions match TRBD2. The length of the CDR3 is 17 residues. The germline V gene has CDR1 SEHNR and CDR2 FQNEAQ (reference sequence). J gave up 5 bases and V 3 bases, and 7 bases lay outside the gene matches. The CDR3 spells CASSFWTSGRARETQYF. The CDR3 nucleotides are TGTGCCAGCAGCTTTTGGACTAGCGGGAGGGCTCGGGAGACCCAGTACTTC.

CDR3 loop: CASSAGQGYTDTQYF. In DNA, the CDR3 is TGCGCCAGCAGCGCGGGACAGGGCTACACAGATACGCAGTATTTT. This chain joins TRBV5-1 and TRBJ2-3; TRBD1 matches 9 bases. The length of the CDR3 is 15 residues. Germline loops: CDR1 SGHRS, CDR2 YFSETQ. Trimming at V came to 4 bases and at J to 2 bases, leaving 5 bases not matched to a gene.

This chain uses TRBV2 with TRBJ1-1, with 10 bases identical to TRBD1. CDR3 length equals 17 residues. The junction had 8 bases not matched to a gene; V was cut back by 4 bases and J by 0 bases. The germline V gene encodes CDR1 SNHLY and CDR2 FYNNEI. CDR3 nucleotides: TGTGCCAGCAGTGTACGAGACAGGGGGCTTATGAACACTGAAGCTTTCTTT. Translation: CASSVRDRGLMNTEAFF.

The rearrangement joins TRBV30 to TRBJ2-1; perhaps TRBD2 as D (5 bases). Germline CDR1 is GTSNPN and CDR2 is SVGIG (reference sequence). This CDR3 region has 12 residues. V was trimmed by 1 base and J by 4 bases, leaving 5 bases between them. CDR3 loop: CAWSAGYNEQFF. The CDR3 nucleotides are TGTGCCTGGAGTGCGGGGTACAATGAGCAGTTCTTC. Complete variable domain (other parts from reference TRBV30 and TRBJ2-1): SQTIHQWPATLVQPVGSPLSLECTVEGTSNPNLYWYRQAAGRGLQLLFYSVGIGQISSEVPQNLSASRPQDRQFILSSKKLLLSDSGFYLCAWSAGYNEQFFGPGTRLTVL.

This chain uses TRBV28 with TRBJ1-1; 7 bases line up with TRBD1. Trimming took 2 bases from V and 3 from J; bases not matched to a gene: 6. The CDR3 covers 15 residues. Germline V gives CDR1 MDHEN, CDR2 SYDVKM. The CDR3 is CASSLGTALDTEAFF. CDR3 in DNA: TGTGCCAGCAGTTTAGGGACAGCGCTTGACACTGAAGCTTTCTTT.

The chain couples TRBV29-1 to TRBJ1-2; the D gene is possibly TRBD1 (6 bases). CDR1 SQVTM and CDR2 ANQGSEA come from the germline V gene. CDR3 size: 14 residues. The V end lost 2 bases, the J end lost 8 bases, and 18 bases lay between the germline ends. The CDR3 spells CSVESSGARQGYTF. In nucleotides, the CDR3 is TGCAGCGTTGAATCGTCAGGGGCGAGGCAGGGCTACACCTTC.

This sequence joins TRBV2 and TRBJ2-5, with 7 bases lining up with TRBD2. The J segment lost 7 bases and the V segment lost 7 bases, leaving 9 bases of the junction unmatched. This CDR3 is 13 amino acids long. Germline values: CDR1 SNHLY, CDR2 FYNNEI. CDR3 region: CASMKREESTQYF. The DNA for the CDR3 is TGTGCCAGCATGAAGCGGGAAGAGTCGACCCAGTACTTC.

This clone was seen at least ten times. The chain has TRBV11-2 and TRBJ1-1; D is unresolved. V dropped 2 bases and J dropped 3 bases, with 7 bases sitting between them. CDR1 and CDR2 from the germline V gene are SGHAT and FQNNGV. The CDR3 consists of 13 residues. The CDR3: CASSLTGYTEAFF. In DNA form, the CDR3 reads TGTGCCAGCAGCTTAACCGGGTACACTGAAGCTTTCTTT.

This clone appeared once. The chain is built from TRBV6-1 and TRBJ2-1, with D perhaps TRBD2 (5 bases). Between the trimmed V and J ends, which lost 8 bases and 5 bases, there was a span of 7 bases. This CDR3 is built from 11 residues. CDR1 is MNHNS and CDR2 is SASEGT in the germline V gene. The CDR3 nucleotides are TGTGCCAGCTCCGGGGACAATGAGCAGTTCTTC. Translating it yields CASSGDNEQFF.

The chain recombines TRBV6-6 with TRBJ1-1; possibly TRBD1 for D (6 bases). The length of the CDR3 is 13 residues. Germline V gene lookup returns CDR1 MNHNY and CDR2 SVGAGI (reference sequence). The V gene lost 5 bases and the J gene lost 1 base, with 8 bases spanning the gap. CDR3 DNA: TGTGCCAGCAGTCGGACAGAGAACACTGAAGCTTTCTTT. Translated: CASSRTENTEAFF.

The V gene is TRBV28, the J gene TRBJ2-5, with TRBD2 identical over 8 bases. After removal of 3 bases from V and 1 base from J, the junction contained 10 bases not matched to a gene. CDR3 length: 17 amino acids. CDR1 and CDR2 from the germline V gene are MDHEN and SYDVKM. The CDR3 DNA sequence: TGTGCCAGCAGTTTGGGTTGGTCAGCGGGGGTCCAAGAGACCCAGTACTTC. Translation gives CASSLGWSAGVQETQYF.

J is TRBJ2-7 and V is TRBV30; the match to TRBD2 covers 8 bases. Germline V gene sequence: CDR1 GTSNPN, CDR2 SVGIG (reference sequence). This CDR3 has 14 amino acids. Trimming at V came to 0 bases and at J to 4 bases, leaving 5 bases not matched to a gene. The CDR3 coding sequence is TGTGCCTGGAGTGTGGGTAGCGGGACTTACGAGCAGTACTTC. Its translation: CAWSVGSGTYEQYF.

This chain uses TRBV21-1 with TRBJ1-2; the table names TRBD1, a call not compared with the DNA. TRBV21-1 is a known pseudogene. This CDR3 spans 14 amino acids. CDR3 nucleotides: TGTGCCAGCAGCATACAGGGCGTTAACTATGGCTACACCTTC. Protein sequence: CASSIQGVNYGYTF.

The CDR3 spells CASRNRGIQETQYF. The CDR3 coding sequence is TGTGCCAGCAGGAACAGGGGTATCCAAGAGACCCAGTACTTC. V usage is TRBV5-4 and J usage is TRBJ2-5, with TRBD1 matching 7 bases. There are 14 residues in the CDR3. Germline loops: CDR1 SGHNT, CDR2 YYREEE (reference sequence). The trim removed 5 bases at V and 1 base at J, leaving 5 bases unmatched.

The chain is built from TRBV7-8 and TRBJ2-4; tentatively, D is TRBD2 (6 bases). From germline, CDR1 is SGHVS and CDR2 FQNEAQ. Trimming stripped 6 bases from V and 6 bases from J, with 15 bases between. This CDR3 is built from 14 residues. CDR3 DNA: TGTGCCAGCAGGCTGGTGGGGGGAGGAAACATTCAGTACTTC. It specifies CASRLVGGGNIQYF. The variable domain in full, completed from reference TRBV7-8 and TRBJ2-4, reads GAGVSQSPRYKVAKRGQDVALRCDPISGHVSLFWYQQALGQGPEFLTYFQNEAQLDKSGLPSDRFFAERPEGSVSTLKIQRTQQEDSAVYLCASRLVGGGNIQYFGAGTRLSVL.

The rearrangement joins TRBV30 to TRBJ2-1, with D maybe TRBD2 (5 bases). Per the germline V gene, CDR1 is GTSNPN and CDR2 is SVGIG (reference sequence). The CDR3 is 11 amino acids. V was shortened by 3 bases and J by 5 bases, with 5 bases between the two germline ends. CDR3 coding DNA: TGTGCCTGGAGCGGGAACAATGAGCAGTTCTTC. Protein sequence: CAWSGNNEQFF.

V is TRBV4-1 and J is TRBJ2-3, with a possible D match to TRBD2 (5 bases). Germline-derived CDR1 and CDR2 are MGHRA and YSYEKL. Trimming pared 3 bases from V and 4 bases from J, leaving 11 bases between. The CDR3 sequence is 14 residues long. The CDR3 region is CASSQGEGPDTQYF. The CDR3 DNA reads TGCGCCAGCAGCCAGGGCGAGGGTCCAGATACGCAGTATTTT.

This chain uses TRBV11-2 with TRBJ2-2, with 9 bases matching TRBD1. The germline gives CDR1 SGHAT, CDR2 FQNNGV. Trimming took 5 bases from V and 9 from J; bases not matched to a gene: 4. This CDR3 has 13 amino acids. The CDR3 protein is CASSRDRVRELFF. Here the CDR3 DNA reads TGTGCCAGCAGCCGGGACAGGGTCAGGGAGCTGTTTTTT.